A single sample is the source of the 17 T cell receptor beta chains below, sequenced in a study of Graves' ophthalmopathy and Graves' hyperthyroidism. Researchers took RNA transcripts and amplified TCR beta CDR3 regions from them. After a first-round RT-PCR with HTBI primers, a second-round multiplex PCR was run. TCRdb reprocessed the multiplex PCR reads with MiXCR, giving one entry per CDR3 protein. The repertoire holds 300,000 to 500,000 distinct CDR3 sequences, 15% seen once, with around 6.6% in the top ten. Source material: peripheral blood. These receptors originate from a woman under 30 with stable Graves' hyperthyroidism.

This clonotype was seen at least ten times. The rearrangement uses TRBV5-1 and TRBJ2-6; no firm D call. The V end was cut by 2 bases, the J end by 4 bases, with 19 bases between. The CDR3 consists of 18 residues. The germline V gene encodes CDR1 SGHRS and CDR2 YFSETQ. This CDR3 is CASSFGLKLPPGANVLTF. CDR3 nucleotides: TGCGCCAGCAGCTTTGGCCTTAAACTCCCGCCCGGGGCCAACGTCCTGACTTTC.

V gene TRBV15 combines with J gene TRBJ1-2; the match to TRBD1 covers 9 bases. J lost 8 bases, V lost 0 bases, and 4 bases had no gene match. Germline CDR1 LNHNV, CDR2 YYDKDF (reference sequence). The CDR3 length is 14 residues. CDR3 coding DNA: TGTGCCACCAGCAGAGAGCACAGGGGGCCGGGCTACACCTTC. Residues: CATSREHRGPGYTF.

This clonotype was found a few times. This chain joins TRBV29-1 and TRBJ1-1; tentative D call: TRBD1 (6 bases). The CDR3 runs to 12 residues. Trimming removed 7 bases from V and 5 bases from J, with 14 bases in between. The germline CDR1 and CDR2 sequences are SQVTM and ANQGSEA. CDR3 sequence reads: CSARTVGTEAFF. CDR3 nucleotides: TGCAGCGCCCGGACAGTGGGAACTGAAGCTTTCTTT.

This clonotype was counted at least ten times. J is TRBJ1-5 and V is TRBV19; TRBD1 aligns across 7 bases. The germline V gene encodes CDR1 LNHDA and CDR2 SQIVND (reference sequence). With V trimmed by 6 bases and J by 5 bases, 4 bases remained unmatched. The CDR3 extends over 13 amino acids. The CDR3 DNA sequence: TGTGCCAGTAGCATCACAGGGGATCAGCCCCAGCATTTT. Residues: CASSITGDQPQHF.

Many counts were recorded for this clonotype. The chain uses TRBV11-1 and TRBJ2-5; TRBD2 matches 9 bases. The CDR3 loop spans 13 amino acids. From germline, CDR1 is SGHAT and CDR2 FQDESV (reference sequence). Losses at the gene ends were 8 bases for V and 4 bases for J; bases not matched to a gene: 5. CDR3 bases: TGTGCCAGCCGGAGCGGGGGGACAGAGACCCAGTACTTC. It codes for CASRSGGTETQYF.

In its sample, this clonotype was seen many times. The chain uses TRBV7-2 and TRBJ2-4; tentatively, D is TRBD1 (7 bases). This CDR3 has 14 residues. In germline, CDR1 is SGHTA, CDR2 FQGNSA. The V end was cut by 3 bases, the J end by 3 bases, with 9 bases between. The CDR3 DNA is TGTGCCAGCAGCTTCCAGGGGGGCAAAAACATTCAGTACTTC. Encoded protein: CASSFQGGKNIQYF.

A few counts support this clonotype. This rearrangement joins TRBV4-1 to TRBJ1-5; TRBD1 aligns across 8 bases. Unmatched junction bases numbered 20, after V lost 0 bases and J lost 7 bases. CDR1 is MGHRA, CDR2 YSYEKL, per germline. There are 20 residues in the CDR3. The CDR3 region is CASSQDFRGRFDGWNQPQHF. DNA for the CDR3: TGCGCCAGCAGCCAAGATTTCAGGGGGCGCTTCGATGGATGGAACCAGCCCCAGCATTTT.

This clonotype was observed at least ten times. The genes are TRBV20-1 and TRBJ1-2, with 9 bases lining up with TRBD1. V trimming: 5 bases; J trimming: 3 bases; junction bases outside the gene matches: 4. Per germline, CDR1 DFQATT and CDR2 SNEGSKA (reference sequence). The CDR3 runs 13 residues. The chain's CDR3 is CSAQRQGDYGYTF. CDR3 DNA: TGCAGTGCTCAAAGACAGGGGGACTATGGCTACACCTTC.

This clonotype was recorded at least ten times. The J gene is TRBJ2-7, the V gene TRBV6-1, with TRBD1 matching 9 bases. CDR3 size: 13 residues. Germline CDR1 reads MNHNS; CDR2 reads SASEGT. Losses at the gene ends were 10 bases for V and 9 bases for J; bases not matched to a gene: 13. The CDR3: CATHTQGALGQYF. For the CDR3, the DNA is TGTGCCACCCACACACAGGGGGCGCTCGGGCAGTACTTC.

This clonotype was picked up many times. J is TRBJ2-7 and V is TRBV7-2, with no clear D. The germline V and J ends were trimmed by 1 base and 0 bases, with 4 bases remaining between them. The CDR3 is 13 residues long. In germline, CDR1 is SGHTA, CDR2 FQGNSA. The CDR3 sequence is CASSLDSSYEQYF. The CDR3 DNA reads TGTGCCAGCAGCTTAGACAGCTCCTACGAGCAGTACTTC.

The sample holds many counts of this clonotype. A read error may account for a junction end that differs from germline. The CDR3 reads CASGLDTSYEQYF. In DNA, the CDR3 is TGTGCTAGTGGATTGGACACTTCCTACGAGCAGTACTTC. The chain carries TRBV12-5 and TRBJ2-7; TRBD1 might be the D (5 bases). This CDR3 has 13 amino acids. Germline V lookup: CDR1 LGHNT, CDR2 FRNRAP.

The chain is built from TRBV18 and TRBJ2-2, with 11 positions matching TRBD1. Germline lookup yields CDR1 KGHSH and CDR2 LQKENI. There are 17 residues in the CDR3. V lost 0 bases, J lost 2 bases, and 2 bases stayed unmatched. The CDR3 DNA sequence: TGTGCCAGCTCACCACCGGACAGGGGGCCCAACACCGGGGAGCTGTTTTTT. This translates into CASSPPDRGPNTGELFF. The entire variable domain, with the rest obtained from reference TRBV18 and TRBJ2-2, is as follows: NAGVMQNPRHLVRRRGQEARLRCSPMKGHSHVYWYRQLPEEGLKFMVYLQKENIIDESGMPKERFSAEFPKEGPSILRIQQVVRGDSAAYFCASSPPDRGPNTGELFFGEGSRLTVL.

This clonotype was counted many times. The rearrangement joins TRBV24-1 to TRBJ2-5; tentative D call: TRBD1 (5 bases). The CDR3 consists of 13 residues. The V end lost 4 bases, the J end lost 5 bases, and 10 bases lay between the germline ends. Germline CDR1 reads KGHDR; CDR2 reads SFDVKD. The CDR3 loop is CATSDERQETQYF. In DNA, the CDR3 is TGTGCCACCAGTGACGAAAGACAGGAGACCCAGTACTTC.

This clonotype has at least ten counts. The chain carries TRBV12-3 or TRBV12-4 and TRBJ2-5; D is perhaps TRBD2 (7 bases). V was cut by 6 bases and J by 1 base, with 18 bases left in between. The CDR3 totals 16 residues. The CDR3 loop reads CASSPRRGTTQETQYF. CDR3 in DNA: TGTGCCAGCAGCCCGAGGAGGGGGACTACCCAAGAGACCCAGTACTTC.

Points on this clonotype: Compared with germline, one end of the junction differs, possibly owing to a read error. V usage is TRBV6-1 and J usage is TRBJ1-1, with 7 bases aligning to TRBD1. This CDR3 is 15 amino acids long. The germline V gene has CDR1 MNHNS and CDR2 SASEGT. CDR3 sequence (DNA): TGTGCCAGCGGAACCGGGACAGCCGGGTTCACTGAAGCTGTCTTT. The encoded protein is CASGTGTAGFTEAVF.

The chain combines TRBV6-5 with TRBJ1-6; no clear D gene. Trimming stripped 2 bases from V and 3 bases from J, with 5 bases between. CDR3 length equals 14 residues. CDR1 is MNHEY and CDR2 is SVGAGI in the germline V gene. The CDR3 region has the DNA TGTGCCAGCAGTTACGACGGCTATAATTCACCCCTCCACTTT. This translates into CASSYDGYNSPLHF.

CDR3 DNA sequence: TGCAGCGTTGAATCTCCGACAGGGGTCCACGAGCAGTACTTC. This codes for CSVESPTGVHEQYF. The chain links TRBV29-1 to TRBJ2-7; 8 bases align to TRBD1. The V segment lost 2 bases and the J segment 5 bases; nucleotides outside the gene matches: 8. Germline assignment: CDR1 SQVTM and CDR2 ANQGSEA. The CDR3 length is 14 residues.